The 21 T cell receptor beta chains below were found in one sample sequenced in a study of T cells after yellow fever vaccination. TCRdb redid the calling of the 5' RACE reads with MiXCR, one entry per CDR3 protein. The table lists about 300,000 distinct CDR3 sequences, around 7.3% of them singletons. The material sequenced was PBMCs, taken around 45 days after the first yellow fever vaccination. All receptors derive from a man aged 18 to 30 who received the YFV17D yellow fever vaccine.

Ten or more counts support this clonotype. In DNA, the CDR3 is TGTGCCAGCAGTTTTCCAGGGTCCTTCGGCGGCTACACCTTC. As protein: CASSFPGSFGGYTF. V is TRBV12-3 or TRBV12-4 and J is TRBJ1-2, with D perhaps matching TRBD1 (5 bases). This CDR3 is built from 14 residues. Trimming left V 3 bases short and J 8 bases short, with 16 bases between.

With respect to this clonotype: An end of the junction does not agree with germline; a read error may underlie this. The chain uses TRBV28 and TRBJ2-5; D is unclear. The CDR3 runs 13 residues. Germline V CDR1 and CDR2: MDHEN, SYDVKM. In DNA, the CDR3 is TGTGCCAGCTGTTTGGATGGAAGGGAGACCCAGTACTTC. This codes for CASCLDGRETQYF. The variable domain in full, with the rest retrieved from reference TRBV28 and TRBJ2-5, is DVKVTQSSRYLVKRTGEKVFLECVQDMDHENMFWYRQDPGLGLRLIYFSYDVKMKEKGDIPEGYSVSREKKERFSLILESASTNQTSMYLCASCLDGRETQYFGPGTRLLVL.

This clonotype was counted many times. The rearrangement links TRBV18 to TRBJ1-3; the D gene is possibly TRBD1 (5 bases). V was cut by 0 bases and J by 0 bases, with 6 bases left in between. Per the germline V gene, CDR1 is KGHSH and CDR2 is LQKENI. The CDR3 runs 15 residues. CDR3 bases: TGTGCCAGCTCACCACCGCAGGGCTCTGGAAACACCATATATTTT. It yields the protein CASSPPQGSGNTIYF.

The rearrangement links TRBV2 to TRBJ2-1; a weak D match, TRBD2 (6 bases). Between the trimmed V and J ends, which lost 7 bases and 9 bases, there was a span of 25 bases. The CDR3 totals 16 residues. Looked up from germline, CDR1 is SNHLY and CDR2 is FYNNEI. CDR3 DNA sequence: TGTGCCAGCACCGACCCTTGGAGGGCCTGGGTGGGTGAGCAGTTCTTC. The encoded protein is CASTDPWRAWVGEQFF. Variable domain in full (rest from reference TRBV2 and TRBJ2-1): EPEVTQTPSHQVTQMGQEVILRCVPISNHLYFYWYRQILGQKVEFLVSFYNNEISEKSEIFDDQFSVERPDGSNFTLKIRSTKLEDSAMYFCASTDPWRAWVGEQFFGPGTRLTVL.

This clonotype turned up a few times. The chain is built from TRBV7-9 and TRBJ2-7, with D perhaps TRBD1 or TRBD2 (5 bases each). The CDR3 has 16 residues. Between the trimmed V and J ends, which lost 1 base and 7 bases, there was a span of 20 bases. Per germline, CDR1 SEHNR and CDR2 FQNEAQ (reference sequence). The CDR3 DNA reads TGTGCCAGCAGCTTAGTCAGGGCTAGCTACGTATCGGAGCAGTACGTC. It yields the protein CASSLVRASYVSEQYV.

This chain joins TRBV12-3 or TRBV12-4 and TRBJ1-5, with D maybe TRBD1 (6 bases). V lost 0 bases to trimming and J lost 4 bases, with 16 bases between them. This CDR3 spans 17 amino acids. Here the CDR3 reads CASSLAAGTQLNQPQHF. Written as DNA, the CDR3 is TGTGCCAGCAGTTTAGCGGCCGGGACACAGCTTAATCAGCCCCAGCATTTT.

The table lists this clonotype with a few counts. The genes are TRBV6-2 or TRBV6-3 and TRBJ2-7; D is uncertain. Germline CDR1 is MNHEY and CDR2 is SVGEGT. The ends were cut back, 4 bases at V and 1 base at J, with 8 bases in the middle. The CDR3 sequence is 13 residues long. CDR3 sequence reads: CASSSTTSYEQYF. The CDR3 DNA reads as TGTGCCAGCAGTTCGACAACTTCCTACGAGCAGTACTTC.

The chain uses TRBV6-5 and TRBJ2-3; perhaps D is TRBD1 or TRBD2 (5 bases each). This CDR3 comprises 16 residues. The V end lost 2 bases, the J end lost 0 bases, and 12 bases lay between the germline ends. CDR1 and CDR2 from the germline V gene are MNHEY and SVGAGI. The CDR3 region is CASSYGAGSSTDTQYF. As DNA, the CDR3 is TGTGCCAGCAGTTACGGGGCGGGTTCTAGCACAGATACGCAGTATTTT.

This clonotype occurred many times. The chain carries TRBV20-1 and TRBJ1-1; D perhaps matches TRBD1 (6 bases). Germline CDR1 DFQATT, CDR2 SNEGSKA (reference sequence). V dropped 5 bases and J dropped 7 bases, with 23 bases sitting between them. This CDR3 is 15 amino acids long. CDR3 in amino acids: CSASGDPREPFEAFF. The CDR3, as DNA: TGCAGTGCTTCAGGGGACCCAAGGGAGCCTTTTGAAGCTTTCTTT.

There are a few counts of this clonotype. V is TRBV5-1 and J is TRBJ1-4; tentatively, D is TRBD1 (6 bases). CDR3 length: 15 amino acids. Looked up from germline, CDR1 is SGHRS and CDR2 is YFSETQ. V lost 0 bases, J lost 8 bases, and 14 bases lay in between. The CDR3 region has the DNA TGCGCCAGCAGCTTGGACAGGGACCATCCAGAAAAACTGTTTTTT. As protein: CASSLDRDHPEKLFF.

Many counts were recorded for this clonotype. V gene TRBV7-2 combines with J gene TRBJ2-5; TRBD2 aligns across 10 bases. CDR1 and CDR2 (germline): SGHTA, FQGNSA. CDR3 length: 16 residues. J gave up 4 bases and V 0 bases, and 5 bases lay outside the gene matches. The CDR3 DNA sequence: TGTGCCAGCAGCTTAGCGGCGACTAGCGGGCTAGAGACCCAGTACTTC. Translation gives CASSLAATSGLETQYF.

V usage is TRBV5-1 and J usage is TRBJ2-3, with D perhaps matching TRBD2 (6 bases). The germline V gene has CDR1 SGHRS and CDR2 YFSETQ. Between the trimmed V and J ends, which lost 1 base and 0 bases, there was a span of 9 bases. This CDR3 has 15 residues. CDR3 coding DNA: TGCGCCAGCAGCTTGATGGGGGGAAGCACAGATACGCAGTATTTT. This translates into CASSLMGGSTDTQYF.

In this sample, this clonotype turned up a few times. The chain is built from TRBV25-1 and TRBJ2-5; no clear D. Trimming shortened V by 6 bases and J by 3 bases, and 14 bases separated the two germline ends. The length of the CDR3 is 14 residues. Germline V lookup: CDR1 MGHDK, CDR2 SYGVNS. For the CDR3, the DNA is TGTGCCAGCAGCGCGATCGCGACCGAAGAGACCCAGTACTTC. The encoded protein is CASSAIATEETQYF.

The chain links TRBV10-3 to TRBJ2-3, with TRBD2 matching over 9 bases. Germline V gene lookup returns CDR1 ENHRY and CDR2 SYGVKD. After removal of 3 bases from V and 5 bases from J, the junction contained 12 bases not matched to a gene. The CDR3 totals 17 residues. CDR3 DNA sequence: TGTGCCATCAGTGACGGGAGGGTGGTTAGCGGGGGAGATACGCAGTATTTT. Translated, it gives CAISDGRVVSGGDTQYF.

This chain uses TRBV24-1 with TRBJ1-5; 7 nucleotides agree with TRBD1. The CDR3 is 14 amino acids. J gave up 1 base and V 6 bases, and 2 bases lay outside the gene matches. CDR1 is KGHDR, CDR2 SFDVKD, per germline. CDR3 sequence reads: CATSPGGSNQPQHF. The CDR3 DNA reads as TGTGCCACCAGTCCAGGGGGAAGCAATCAGCCCCAGCATTTT.

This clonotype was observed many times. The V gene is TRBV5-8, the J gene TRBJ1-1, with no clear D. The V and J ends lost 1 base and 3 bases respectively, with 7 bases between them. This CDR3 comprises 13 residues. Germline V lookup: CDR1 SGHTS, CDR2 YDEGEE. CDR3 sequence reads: CASSLFRDTEAFF. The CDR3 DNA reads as TGTGCCAGCAGCTTGTTCCGGGACACTGAAGCTTTCTTT.

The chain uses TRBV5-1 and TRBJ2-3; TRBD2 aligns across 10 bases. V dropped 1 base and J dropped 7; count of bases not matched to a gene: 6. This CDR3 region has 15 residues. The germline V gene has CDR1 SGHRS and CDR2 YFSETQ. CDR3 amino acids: CASSLSSSGGYTQYF. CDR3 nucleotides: TGCGCCAGCAGCTTGAGTTCTAGCGGGGGTTATACGCAGTATTTT.

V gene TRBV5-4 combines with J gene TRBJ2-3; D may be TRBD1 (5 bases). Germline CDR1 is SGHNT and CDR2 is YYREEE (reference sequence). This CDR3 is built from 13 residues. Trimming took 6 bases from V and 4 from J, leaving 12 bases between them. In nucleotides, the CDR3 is TGTGCCAGCAAGACAGAAATTCCAGATACGCAGTATTTT. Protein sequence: CASKTEIPDTQYF.

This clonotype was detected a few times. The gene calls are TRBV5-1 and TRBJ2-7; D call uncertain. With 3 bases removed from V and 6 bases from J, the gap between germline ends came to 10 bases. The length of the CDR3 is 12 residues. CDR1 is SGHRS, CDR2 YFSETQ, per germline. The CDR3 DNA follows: TGCGCCAGCAGCTATCCAGCCCCCGAGCAGTACTTC. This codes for CASSYPAPEQYF.

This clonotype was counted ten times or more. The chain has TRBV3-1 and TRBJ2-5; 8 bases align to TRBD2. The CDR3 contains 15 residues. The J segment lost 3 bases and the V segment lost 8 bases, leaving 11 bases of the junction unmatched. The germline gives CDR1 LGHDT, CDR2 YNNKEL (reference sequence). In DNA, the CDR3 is TGTGCCAGCGAAAACGGGAACGGGGGGGAAGAGACCCAGTACTTC. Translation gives CASENGNGGEETQYF.

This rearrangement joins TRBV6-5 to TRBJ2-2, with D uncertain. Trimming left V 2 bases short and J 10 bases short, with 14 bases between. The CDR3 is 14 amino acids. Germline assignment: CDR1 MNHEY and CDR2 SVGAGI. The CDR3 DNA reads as TGTGCCAGCAGTTACAGCATCACGGTAGCGGAGCTGTTTTTT. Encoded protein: CASSYSITVAELFF.